The clone carrying this TCR beta chain was recorded a few times. Its antigen is still unknown. This sample stems from a study of blood T cells in healthy people across ages. About the research overall: When template switching was applied, about one barcoded beta molecule was captured per two T cells. Study-wide points: Strong correlation existed between TCR beta diversity and naive T cell percentage.

A J-beta primer mix and a sample-barcoded 5' primer were used in a second PCR of roughly 6 to 11 cycles. One entry per CDR3 protein results from TCRdb running MiXCR on the 5' RACE reads. The table has some 1.4 million distinct CDR3 sequences, 40% to 50% seen once. The CDR3 totals 15 residues. The ends lost 2 bases at V and 4 bases at J; junction bases unmatched: 3. CDR1 and CDR2 (germline): SGHTA, FQGNSA. This receptor was obtained from a young woman in good health. Sequencing was performed on blood. This chain uses TRBV7-2 with TRBJ1-2; TRBD1 matches at 11 bases. Here the CDR3 reads CASSLIGTGGYGYTF. The CDR3, as DNA: TGTGCCAGCAGCTTAATAGGGACAGGGGGCTATGGCTACACCTTC. The full variable domain, its missing parts supplied by reference TRBV7-2 and TRBJ1-2, is GAGVSQSPSNKVTEKGKDVELRCDPISGHTALYWYRQSLGQGLEFLIYFQGNSAPDKSGLPSDRFSAERTGGSVSTLTIQRTQQEDSAVYLCASSLIGTGGYGYTFGSGTRLTVV.